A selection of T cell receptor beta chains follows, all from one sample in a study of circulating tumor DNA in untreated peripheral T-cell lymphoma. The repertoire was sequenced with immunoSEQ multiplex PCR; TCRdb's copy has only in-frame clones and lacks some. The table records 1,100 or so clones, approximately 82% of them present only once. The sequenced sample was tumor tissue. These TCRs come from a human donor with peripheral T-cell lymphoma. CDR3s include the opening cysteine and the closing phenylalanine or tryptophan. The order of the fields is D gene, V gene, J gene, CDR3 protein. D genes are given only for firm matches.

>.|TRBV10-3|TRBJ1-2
CASWRGSYGYTF
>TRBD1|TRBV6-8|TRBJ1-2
CASSRGQGTYGYTF
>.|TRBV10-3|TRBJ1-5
CASGVHSNQPQHF
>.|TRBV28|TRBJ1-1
CASTPSYPTDREAFF
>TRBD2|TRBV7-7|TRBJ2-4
CARSGEYIAKNIQYF
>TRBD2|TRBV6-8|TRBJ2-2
CASSYGTSSGGELFF
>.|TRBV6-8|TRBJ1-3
CASSYDPGHTIYF
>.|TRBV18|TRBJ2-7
CASSPETGYEQYF
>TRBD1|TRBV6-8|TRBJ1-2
CASSYRTGSYGYTF
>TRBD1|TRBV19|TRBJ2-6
CASSADRVLTF
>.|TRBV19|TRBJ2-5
CASSREQETQYF
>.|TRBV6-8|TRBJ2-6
CASTLTLSGANVLTF
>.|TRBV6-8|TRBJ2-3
CASSYPTSGAVVVFNTQYF
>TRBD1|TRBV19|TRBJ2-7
CASSISRGFEQYF
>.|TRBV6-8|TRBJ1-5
CASKRFGQVGQPQHF
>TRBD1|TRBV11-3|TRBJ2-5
CASSLRRGLGETQYF
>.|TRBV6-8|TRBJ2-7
CAISPGQGVSGEQYF
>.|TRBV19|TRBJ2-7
CASSISKEFEQYF
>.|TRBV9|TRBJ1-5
CASRVGLTGFSNQPQHF
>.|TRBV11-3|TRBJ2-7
CASSLGQRIFYEQYF
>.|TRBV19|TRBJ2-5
CASSRQLQETQYF
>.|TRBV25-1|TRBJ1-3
CASSGVLGNTIYF
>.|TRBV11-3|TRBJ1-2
CASTYRWASRLYGYTF
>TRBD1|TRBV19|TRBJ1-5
CASSTRPGQGNLPQHF
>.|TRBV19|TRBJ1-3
CASSREEGGNTIYF
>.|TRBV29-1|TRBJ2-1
CSDRAMGDEQFF
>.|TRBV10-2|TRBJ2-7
CASRVMGTYEQYF
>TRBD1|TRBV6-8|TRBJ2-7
CASSLDRGLYEQYF
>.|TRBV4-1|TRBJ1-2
CASSQGPGQRDYGYTF
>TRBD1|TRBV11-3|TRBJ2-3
CASSRQGLTDTQYF
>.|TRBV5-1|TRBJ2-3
CASSLGTSTDTQYF
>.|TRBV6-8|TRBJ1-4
CASSYQYSTNEKLFF
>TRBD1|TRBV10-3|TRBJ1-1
CAIRVRGLDTEAFF
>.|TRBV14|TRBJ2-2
CASSQIRGNTGELFF
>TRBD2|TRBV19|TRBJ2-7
CASSGTSGSGVSHEQYF